A few counts support the clone carrying this T cell receptor beta chain. The antigen is unknown. Germline CDR1 is DFQATT and CDR2 is SNEGSKA (reference sequence). The CDR3 covers 12 residues. TCRdb ran MiXCR on the 5' RACE reads and lists one entry per CDR3 protein. Of about 530,000 distinct CDR3 sequences listed, roughly 15% are singletons. This sample is part of a study of identical twins. Study results and caveats: The study found that models underestimated out-of-frame TCR alpha sharing in monozygotic twins. The more abundant beta clonotypes in cord blood had fewer insertions, and memory repertoires did not show this. Twins' surplus sharing was weaker for beta out-of-frame sequences. Conclusions were based on cross-sectional statistical analysis, without following the same donors.

In addition, the sample was reused for a study of yellow fever vaccine responses in identical twins.

This sequence originates from a woman between 18 and 29 years old in good health. The chain uses TRBV20-1 and TRBJ2-7; a possible D gene is TRBD1 (6 bases). Sequencing used CD4+ T cells sorted from blood. The CDR3 DNA follows: TGCAGCGCACAGGGAAGCTCCTACGAGCAGTACTTC. It is translated as CSAQGSSYEQYF.